This T cell receptor beta chain was recorded in a study of blood T cell repertoires in COVID-19. TCRdb's copy holds only in-frame clones and misses some; the assay was immunoSEQ multiplex PCR. The data hold roughly 300,000 clones, with roughly 90% observed a single time. The germline V and J ends were trimmed by 4 bases and 0 bases, with 10 bases remaining between them. Germline-derived CDR1 and CDR2 are LGHDT and YNNKEL (reference sequence). There are 15 residues in the CDR3. Sequenced sample: PBMCs or T cells enriched from blood (not recorded which). The clonotype originates from a woman aged 25-40 years who had recovered from COVID-19. V gene TRBV3-1 (or the pseudogene TRBV3-2) combines with J gene TRBJ1-5; D not resolved. The CDR3 protein is CASSLTLDSNQPQHF. The CDR3 DNA follows: TGTGCCAGCAGCCTTACACTAGATAGCAATCAGCCCCAGCATTTT.